This T cell receptor beta chain was documented in a study of T cells after yellow fever vaccination. Study-wide background: The authors prepared low-cell-number fractions using SMART-Seq v4 Ultra Low Input.

TCRdb re-analysed the 5' RACE reads in MiXCR, keeping a single row per CDR3 protein. The table shows a few hundred thousand distinct CDR3 sequences, with about 3.5% occurring only once. V lost 2 bases and J lost 4; bases outside the gene matches: 8. The germline V gene has CDR1 SGHRS and CDR2 YFSETQ. The length of the CDR3 is 18 residues. A word on this clonotype: Antigen: not known.

Findings and limits, study-wide: Only a minor proportion of clonotypes was detected across both CD4 and CD8 compartments. Contaminating bulk clonotypes could be abundant in FACS-sorted repertoires.

Source: PBMCs, taken on the day of the yellow fever booster vaccination. This sequence originates from a man between 18 and 35 years old who received the YFV17D yellow fever vaccine. V is TRBV5-1 and J is TRBJ2-3; 15 nucleotides agree with TRBD2. CDR3 nucleotide sequence: TGCGCCAGCAGCTTAGGGGGACTAGCGGGGGGCCGGTCAGATACGCAGTATTTT. Translation gives CASSLGGLAGGRSDTQYF.